This T cell receptor (beta chain) came from a study of spatial heterogeneity in lung cancer. Across the study: In raw reads, more than nine appearances on average were recorded for each unique TCR and UMI combination.

The V segment lost 4 bases and the J segment 0 bases; nucleotides outside the gene matches: 1. The CDR3 length is 14 residues. Germline values: CDR1 SGHRS, CDR2 YFSETQ. In TCRdb, the 5' RACE reads were re-called with MiXCR into one record per CDR3 protein. The sample has 110,000 or so distinct CDR3 sequences, 10% to 12% seen once; the top ten hold less than 25%. Time point described: blood at routine non-recurrence follow-up after resection. This clonotype was picked up a small number of times. The chain uses TRBV5-1 and TRBJ2-3, with 8 bases fitting TRBD1. The starting material was PBMCs, obtained at follow-up. The sequence was collected from a female donor with early-stage non-small cell lung cancer. The CDR3 sequence: CASSQGASTDTQYF. CDR3 sequence (DNA): TGCGCCAGCAGCCAGGGGGCGAGCACAGATACGCAGTATTTT.